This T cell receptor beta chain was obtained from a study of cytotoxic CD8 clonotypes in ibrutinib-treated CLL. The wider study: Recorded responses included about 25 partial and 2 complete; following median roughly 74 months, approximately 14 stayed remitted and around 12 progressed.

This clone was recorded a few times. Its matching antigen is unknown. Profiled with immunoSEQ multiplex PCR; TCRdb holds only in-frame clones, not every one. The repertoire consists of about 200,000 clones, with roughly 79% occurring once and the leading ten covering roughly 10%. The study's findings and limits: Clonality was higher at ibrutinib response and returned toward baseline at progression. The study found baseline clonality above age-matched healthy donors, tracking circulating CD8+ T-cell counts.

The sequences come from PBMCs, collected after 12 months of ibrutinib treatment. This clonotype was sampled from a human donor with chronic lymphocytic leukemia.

CDR3: CAIRGPQGNYGYTF. DNA for the CDR3: TGTGCCATTAGAGGACCTCAGGGGAACTATGGCTACACCTTC. V gene TRBV19 combines with J gene TRBJ1-2; tentatively, D is TRBD1 (6 bases). The CDR3 sequence is 14 residues long. Germline lookup yields CDR1 LNHDA and CDR2 SQIVND (reference sequence). Trimming took off 10 bases at V and 2 bases at J, with 17 bases between the two ends.